This T cell receptor (beta chain) stems from a study of T-cell reconstitution after alpha-beta-depleted transplantation in children. A library of TCRbeta sequences, prepared with unique molecular identifiers, was generated. From the PCR reads, TCRdb called clonotypes with MiXCR, one entry per CDR3 protein. The table shows about 140,000 distinct CDR3 sequences, with around 10% occurring only once. Broader study findings: Newly produced T cells mostly provided counts and TCRbeta diversity after one year, as hyperexpanded clones declined.

This clonotype occurred many times. Its target is unknown. CDR3 length: 12 residues. Per the germline V gene, CDR1 is MNHEY and CDR2 is SVGAGI. V was shortened by 6 bases and J by 10 bases, with 10 bases between the two germline ends. This chain uses TRBV6-5 with TRBJ1-6, with a possible D match to TRBD1 (6 bases). This receptor was identified in a female patient aged 2-15 years who had a stem cell transplant for congenital amegakaryocytic thrombocytopenia, so the T cells may come from the graft donor. The sequencing here drew on PBMCs, mostly from graft donor cells, taken 180 days after TCRalphabeta/CD19-depleted stem cell transplant. The chain's CDR3 is CASSLTGSPLHF. For the CDR3, the DNA is TGTGCCAGCAGCTTGACAGGCTCACCCCTCCACTTT.